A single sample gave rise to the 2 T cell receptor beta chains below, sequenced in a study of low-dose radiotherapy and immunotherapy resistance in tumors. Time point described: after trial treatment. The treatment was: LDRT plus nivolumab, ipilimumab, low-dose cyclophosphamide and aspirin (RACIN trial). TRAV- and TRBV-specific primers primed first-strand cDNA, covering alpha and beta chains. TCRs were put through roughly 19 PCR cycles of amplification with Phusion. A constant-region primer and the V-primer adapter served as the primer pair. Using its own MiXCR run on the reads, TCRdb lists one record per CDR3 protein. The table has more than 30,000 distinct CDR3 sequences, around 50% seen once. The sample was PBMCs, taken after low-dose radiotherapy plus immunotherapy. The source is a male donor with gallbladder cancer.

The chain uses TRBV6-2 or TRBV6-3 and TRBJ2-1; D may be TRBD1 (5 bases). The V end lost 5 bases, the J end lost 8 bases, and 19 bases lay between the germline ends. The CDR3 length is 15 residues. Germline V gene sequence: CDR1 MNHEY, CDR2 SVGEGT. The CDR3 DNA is TGTGCCAGCAGTGAACCACCGACAGTCACAGATGAGCAGTTCTTC. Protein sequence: CASSEPPTVTDEQFF.

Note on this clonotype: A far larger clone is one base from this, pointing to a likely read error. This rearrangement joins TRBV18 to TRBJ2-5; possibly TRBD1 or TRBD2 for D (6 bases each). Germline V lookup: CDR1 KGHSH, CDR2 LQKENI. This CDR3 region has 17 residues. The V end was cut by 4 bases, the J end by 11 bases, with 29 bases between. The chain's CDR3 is CASSLHHGTATEGEQYF. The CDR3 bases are TGTGCCAGCTCACTGCACCATGGGACTGCCACGGAGGGGGAGCAGTACTTC.